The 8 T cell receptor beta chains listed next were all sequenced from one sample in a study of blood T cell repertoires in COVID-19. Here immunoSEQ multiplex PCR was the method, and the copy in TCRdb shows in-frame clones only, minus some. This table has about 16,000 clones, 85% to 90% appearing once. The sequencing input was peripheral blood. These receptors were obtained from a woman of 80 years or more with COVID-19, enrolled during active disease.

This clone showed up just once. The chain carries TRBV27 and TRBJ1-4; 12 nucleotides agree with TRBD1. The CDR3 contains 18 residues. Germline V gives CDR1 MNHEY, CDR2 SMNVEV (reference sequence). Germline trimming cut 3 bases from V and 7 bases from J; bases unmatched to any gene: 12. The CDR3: CASSLRPGTGGRSEKLFF. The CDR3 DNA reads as TGTGCCAGCAGTTTGCGTCCCGGGACAGGGGGCCGGAGTGAAAAACTGTTTTTT.

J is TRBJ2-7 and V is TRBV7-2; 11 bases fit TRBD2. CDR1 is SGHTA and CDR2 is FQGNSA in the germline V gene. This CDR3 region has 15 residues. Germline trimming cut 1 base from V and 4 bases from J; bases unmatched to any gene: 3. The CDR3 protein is CASSLGLAGFYEQYF. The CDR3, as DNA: TGTGCCAGCAGCTTAGGACTAGCGGGGTTTTACGAGCAGTACTTC.

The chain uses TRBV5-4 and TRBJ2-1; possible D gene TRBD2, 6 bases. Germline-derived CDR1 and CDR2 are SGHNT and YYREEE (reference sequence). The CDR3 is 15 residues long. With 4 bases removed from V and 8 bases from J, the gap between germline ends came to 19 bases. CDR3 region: CASSPAGTSWDEQFF. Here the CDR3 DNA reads TGTGCCAGCAGCCCGGCCGGAACTAGCTGGGATGAGCAGTTCTTC.

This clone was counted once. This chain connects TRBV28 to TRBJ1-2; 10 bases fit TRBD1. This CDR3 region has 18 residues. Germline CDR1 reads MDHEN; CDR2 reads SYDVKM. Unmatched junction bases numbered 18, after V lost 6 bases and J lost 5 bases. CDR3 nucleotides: TGTGCCAGCAGCCCCACAGACAGGGGGCGAGGAAGCCCATATGGCTACACCTTC. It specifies CASSPTDRGRGSPYGYTF.

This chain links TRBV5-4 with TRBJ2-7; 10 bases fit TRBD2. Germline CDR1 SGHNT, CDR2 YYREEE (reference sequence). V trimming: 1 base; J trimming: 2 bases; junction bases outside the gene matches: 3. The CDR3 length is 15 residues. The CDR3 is CASSLRAGGTYEQYF. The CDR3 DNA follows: TGTGCCAGCAGCTTGAGAGCGGGGGGGACCTACGAGCAGTACTTC. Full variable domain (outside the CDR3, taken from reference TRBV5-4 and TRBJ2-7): ETGVTQSPTHLIKTRGQQVTLRCSSQSGHNTVSWYQQALGQGPQFIFQYYREEENGRGNFPPRFSGLQFPNYSSELNVNALELDDSALYLCASSLRAGGTYEQYFGPGTRLTVT.

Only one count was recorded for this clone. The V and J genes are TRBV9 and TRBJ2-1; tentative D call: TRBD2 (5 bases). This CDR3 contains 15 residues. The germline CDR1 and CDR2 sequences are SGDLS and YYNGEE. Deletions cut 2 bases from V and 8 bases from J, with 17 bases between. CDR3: CASSVSGPRFDEQFF. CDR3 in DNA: TGTGCCAGCAGCGTGAGCGGACCAAGGTTCGATGAGCAGTTCTTC.

The chain's CDR3 is CASSPMGRGTNTGELFF. The CDR3 DNA follows: TGTGCCAGCAGTCCCATGGGGAGGGGAACGAACACCGGGGAGCTGTTTTTT. The chain couples TRBV5-6 to TRBJ2-2; TRBD2 matches 7 bases. The CDR3 loop spans 17 amino acids. From germline, CDR1 is SGHDT and CDR2 YYEEEE. The J segment lost 0 bases and the V segment lost 5 bases, leaving 10 bases of the junction unmatched.

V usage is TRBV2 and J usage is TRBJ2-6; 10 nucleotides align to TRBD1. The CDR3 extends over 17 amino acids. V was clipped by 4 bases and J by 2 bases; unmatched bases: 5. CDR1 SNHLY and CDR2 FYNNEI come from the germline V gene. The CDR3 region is CASSGGQGRTGANVLTF. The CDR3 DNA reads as TGTGCCAGCAGTGGGGGACAGGGGAGAACTGGGGCCAACGTCCTGACTTTC.